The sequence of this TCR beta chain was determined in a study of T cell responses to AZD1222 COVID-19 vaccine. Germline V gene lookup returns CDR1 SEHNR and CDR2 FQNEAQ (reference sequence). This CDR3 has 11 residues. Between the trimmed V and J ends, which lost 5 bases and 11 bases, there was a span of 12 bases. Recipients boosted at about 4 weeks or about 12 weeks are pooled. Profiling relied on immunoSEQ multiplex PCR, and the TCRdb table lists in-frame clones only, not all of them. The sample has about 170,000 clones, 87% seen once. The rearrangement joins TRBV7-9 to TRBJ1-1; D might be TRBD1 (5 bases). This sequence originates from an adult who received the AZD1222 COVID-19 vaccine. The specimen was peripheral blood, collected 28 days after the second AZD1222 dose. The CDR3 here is CASSLRGFAFF. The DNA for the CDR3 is TGTGCCAGCAGCCTTCGGGGGTTCGCTTTCTTT.